Reported below is one T cell receptor beta chain. Its antigen is unknown. Per the germline V gene, CDR1 is MNHNS and CDR2 is SASEGT. Trimming removed 2 bases from V and 7 bases from J, with 12 bases in between. CDR3 size: 14 residues. The data derive from a study of T cell responses to AZD1222 COVID-19 vaccine. Sequencing used immunoSEQ multiplex PCR; TCRdb keeps in-frame clones, though not all of them. The profile shows more than 150,000 clones, around 92% of them singletons. Study-level findings and limits: Close to half of spike-specific TCRs reportedly recognize unmutated variant regions.

The TCR originated in an adult in good health. The V gene is TRBV6-1, the J gene TRBJ2-1; a weak D match, TRBD2 (5 bases). Sequencing used peripheral blood, obtained on day 0 of AZD1222 vaccination. Here the CDR3 DNA reads TGTGCCAGCAGTGAACTGAGGGAGCGGAATGAGCAGTTCTTC. Its translation is CASSELRERNEQFF.